One sample yielded the 7 T cell receptor beta chains listed below, sequenced in a study of shared clonotypes between healthy human individuals. Only CD45RO-negative cells positively selected for CCR7 counted as naive CD8 cells, so terminally differentiated effector memory CD45RA+ cells were excluded. Libraries were prepared by immunoSEQ multiplex PCR; TCRdb keeps only in-frame clonotypes and omits some of them. The sample yields a few million clones, approximately 92% seen once. Sequencing was carried out using naive CD8+ T cells from PBMCs. The receptors shown here come from a man younger than 30 in good health. Some clones in this sample may be carry-over from other donors' samples.

The V call is TRBV28, the J call TRBJ2-2, with 11 bases lining up with TRBD2. The CDR3 is 14 amino acids. Trimming removed 3 bases from V and 10 bases from J; junction bases left unmatched: 4. Germline-derived CDR1 and CDR2 are MDHEN and SYDVKM. CDR3 sequence reads: CASSFELAGVELFF. CDR3 nucleotides: TGTGCCAGCAGTTTCGAACTAGCGGGAGTGGAGCTGTTTTTT.

This chain uses TRBV9 with TRBJ2-2, with 9 bases that match TRBD1. Germline trimming cut 6 bases from V and 5 bases from J; bases unmatched to any gene: 8. CDR1 and CDR2 (germline): SGDLS, YYNGEE. CDR3 length: 15 residues. The DNA for the CDR3 is TGTGCCAGCAACGAACAGGGGGCGCGGACCGGGGAGCTGTTTTTT. Residues: CASNEQGARTGELFF.

The genes are TRBV19 and TRBJ1-1; perhaps TRBD1 as D (5 bases). The CDR3 is 15 residues long. Germline-derived CDR1 and CDR2 are LNHDA and SQIVND (reference sequence). V lost 0 bases, J lost 4 bases, and 12 bases lay in between. The CDR3 sequence: CASSIDPQGGTEAFF. The CDR3, as DNA: TGTGCCAGTAGTATAGATCCGCAGGGAGGCACTGAAGCTTTCTTT. Looking up the rest from reference TRBV19 and TRBJ1-1 gives the full variable domain: DGGITQSPKYLFRKEGQNVTLSCEQNLNHDAMYWYRQDPGQGLRLIYYSQIVNDFQKGDIAEGYSVSREKKESFPLTVTSAQKNPTAFYLCASSIDPQGGTEAFFGQGTRLTVV.

The rearrangement joins TRBV27 to TRBJ1-5, with 8 positions matching TRBD1. The V gene end was trimmed by 2 bases and the J gene end by 4 bases; junction bases not matched to a gene: 7. The CDR3 is made up of 16 amino acids. Germline CDR1 is MNHEY and CDR2 is SMNVEV (reference sequence). Written as DNA, the CDR3 is TGTGCCAGCAGTTTACAAGGGACAGGATTAAATCAGCCCCAGCATTTT. This translates into CASSLQGTGLNQPQHF.

As for this clone: Other DNA sequences from this sample encode an identical CDR3 as well. CDR3 bases: TGTGCCAGCAGAACAGGTTCCAACTATGGCTACACCTTC. Protein product: CASRTGSNYGYTF. J is TRBJ1-2 and V is TRBV28, with a weak D call TRBD1 (5 bases). V was trimmed by 6 bases and J by 2 bases, leaving 10 bases between them. CDR3 length equals 13 residues. Germline-derived CDR1 and CDR2 are MDHEN and SYDVKM.

The chain carries TRBV29-1 and TRBJ2-1, with 7 positions matching TRBD2. The CDR3 totals 15 residues. J lost 0 bases, V lost 6 bases, and 8 bases had no gene match. Germline CDR1 SQVTM, CDR2 ANQGSEA. CDR3 residues: CSVPTSDSSYNEQFF. Written as DNA, the CDR3 is TGCAGCGTCCCTACTAGCGACAGCTCCTACAATGAGCAGTTCTTC.

This clone was counted a single time. The genes are TRBV25-1 and TRBJ1-4; D gene uncertain. Germline V gene lookup returns CDR1 MGHDK and CDR2 SYGVNS. The CDR3 runs 14 residues. The V end lost 1 base, the J end lost 7 bases, and 10 bases lay between the germline ends. In DNA form, the CDR3 reads TGTGCCAGCAGTGAATCAGGCAGGATTGAAAAACTGTTTTTT. Translated, it gives CASSESGRIEKLFF.